This TCR beta chain derives from a study of T cell responses to AZD1222 COVID-19 vaccine. Some clones are missing from TCRdb's copy, which holds only in-frame ones; the method was immunoSEQ multiplex PCR. The sample holds over 60,000 clones, 88% seen once. CDR3 length equals 12 residues. Germline V gene sequence: CDR1 WSHSY, CDR2 SAAADI. V was clipped by 2 bases and J by 5 bases, with 3 bases between them. This clone showed up just once. The material sequenced was peripheral blood, taken 28 days after the second dose of the MenACWY control vaccine. This clonotype was obtained from an adult who received the MenACWY meningococcal vaccine as a control. V gene TRBV10-2 combines with J gene TRBJ2-2, with D unclear. In nucleotides, the CDR3 is TGCGCCAGCAGTGAGGGAACCGGGGAGCTGTTTTTT. This sequence encodes CASSEGTGELFF.